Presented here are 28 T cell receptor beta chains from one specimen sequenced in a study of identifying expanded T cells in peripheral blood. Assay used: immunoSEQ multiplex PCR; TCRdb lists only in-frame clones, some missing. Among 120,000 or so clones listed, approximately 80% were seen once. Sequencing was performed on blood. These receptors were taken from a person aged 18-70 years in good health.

CDR3 amino acids: CASSAPKGEQYF. The CDR3 coding sequence is TGTGCCAGCAGCGCGCCCAAGGGCGAGCAGTACTTC. The chain couples TRBV28 to TRBJ2-7, with D uncertain. Germline V gene sequence: CDR1 MDHEN, CDR2 SYDVKM. The CDR3 extends over 12 amino acids. Trimming took 6 bases from V and 6 from J, leaving 12 bases between them.

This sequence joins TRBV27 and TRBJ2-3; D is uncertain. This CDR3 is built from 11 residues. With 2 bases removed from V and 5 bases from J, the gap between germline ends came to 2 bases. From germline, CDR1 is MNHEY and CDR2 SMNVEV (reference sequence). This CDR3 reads CASSLGDTQYF. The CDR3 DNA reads TGTGCCAGCAGTTTAGGAGATACGCAGTATTTT.

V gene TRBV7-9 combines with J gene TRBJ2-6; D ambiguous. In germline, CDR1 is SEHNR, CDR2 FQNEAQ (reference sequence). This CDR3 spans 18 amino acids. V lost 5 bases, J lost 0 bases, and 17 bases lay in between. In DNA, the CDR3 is TGTGCCAGCAGCCCTTTTTTAGGCCCTCGCTCTGGGGCCAACGTCCTGACTTTC. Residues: CASSPFLGPRSGANVLTF. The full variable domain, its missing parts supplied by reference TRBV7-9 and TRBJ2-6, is DTGVSQNPRHKITKRGQNVTFRCDPISEHNRLYWYRQTLGQGPEFLTYFQNEAQLEKSRLLSDRFSAERPKGSFSTLEIQRTEQGDSAMYLCASSPFLGPRSGANVLTFGAGSRLTVL.

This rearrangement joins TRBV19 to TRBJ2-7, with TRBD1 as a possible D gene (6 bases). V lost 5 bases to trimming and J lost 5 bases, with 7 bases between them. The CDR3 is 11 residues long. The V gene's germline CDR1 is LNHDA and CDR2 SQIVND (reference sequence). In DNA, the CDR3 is TGTGCCAGTAGTTACAGGGACGAGCAGTACTTC. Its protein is CASSYRDEQYF.

This CDR3 reads CASSLSGWDRGGNEQFF. The DNA for the CDR3 is TGTGCCAGCAGTTTATCGGGTTGGGACAGGGGGGGAAATGAGCAGTTCTTC. The V gene is TRBV27, the J gene TRBJ2-1; 11 nucleotides align to TRBD1. Germline lookup yields CDR1 MNHEY and CDR2 SMNVEV (reference sequence). V gave up 0 bases and J gave up 7 bases; unmatched junction bases: 8. The CDR3 runs 17 residues.

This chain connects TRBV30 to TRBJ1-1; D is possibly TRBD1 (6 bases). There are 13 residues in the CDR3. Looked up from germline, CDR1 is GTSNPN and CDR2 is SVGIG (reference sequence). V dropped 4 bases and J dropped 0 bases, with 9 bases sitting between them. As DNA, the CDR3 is TGTGCCTGGAAAGGACAGTTGAACACTGAAGCTTTCTTT. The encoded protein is CAWKGQLNTEAFF.

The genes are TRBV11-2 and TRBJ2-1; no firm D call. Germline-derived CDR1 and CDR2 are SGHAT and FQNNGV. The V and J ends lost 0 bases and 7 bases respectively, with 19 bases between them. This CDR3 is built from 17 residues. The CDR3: CASSLDLLQVSHNEQFF. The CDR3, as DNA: TGTGCCAGCAGCTTAGATCTACTCCAGGTTTCTCATAATGAGCAGTTCTTC. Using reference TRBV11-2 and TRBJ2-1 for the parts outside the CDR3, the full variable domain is EAGVAQSPRYKIIEKRQSVAFWCNPISGHATLYWYQQILGQGPKLLIQFQNNGVVDDSQLPKDRFSAERLKGVDSTLKIQPAKLEDSAVYLCASSLDLLQVSHNEQFFGPGTRLTVL.

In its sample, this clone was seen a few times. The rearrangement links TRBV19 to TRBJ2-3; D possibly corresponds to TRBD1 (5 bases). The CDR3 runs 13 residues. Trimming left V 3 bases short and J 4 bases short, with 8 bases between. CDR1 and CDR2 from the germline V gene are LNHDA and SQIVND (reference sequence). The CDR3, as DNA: TGTGCCAGTAGTATTTCAGGGCCAGATACGCAGTATTTT. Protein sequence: CASSISGPDTQYF.

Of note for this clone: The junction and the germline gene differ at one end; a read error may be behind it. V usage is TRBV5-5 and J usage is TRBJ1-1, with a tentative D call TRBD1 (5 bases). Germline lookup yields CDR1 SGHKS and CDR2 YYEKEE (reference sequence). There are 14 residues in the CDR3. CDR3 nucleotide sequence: TGTGCCAGCAGCCTCGGGGGGATGAGCACTGAGGCTTTCTTT. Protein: CASSLGGMSTEAFF.

Here the CDR3 reads CASSYSTGTALYTF. The CDR3 region has the DNA TGTGCCAGCAGTTACAGTACCGGGACAGCCCTTTACACCTTC. V gene TRBV6-5 combines with J gene TRBJ1-2, with 7 bases identical to TRBD1. The CDR3 is 14 amino acids. With 2 bases clipped from V and 11 bases from J, the junction kept 11 bases outside the gene matches. The germline V gene encodes CDR1 MNHEY and CDR2 SVGAGI.

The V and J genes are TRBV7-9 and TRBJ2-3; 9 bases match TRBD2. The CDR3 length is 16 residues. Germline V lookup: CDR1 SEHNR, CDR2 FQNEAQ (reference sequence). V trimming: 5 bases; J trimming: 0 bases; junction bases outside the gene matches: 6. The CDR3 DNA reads TGTGCCAGCAGCCAGACTAGCGGTACTAGCACAGATACGCAGTATTTT. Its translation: CASSQTSGTSTDTQYF. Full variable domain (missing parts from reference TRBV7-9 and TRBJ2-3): DTGVSQNPRHKITKRGQNVTFRCDPISEHNRLYWYRQTLGQGPEFLTYFQNEAQLEKSRLLSDRFSAERPKGSFSTLEIQRTEQGDSAMYLCASSQTSGTSTDTQYFGPGTRLTVL.

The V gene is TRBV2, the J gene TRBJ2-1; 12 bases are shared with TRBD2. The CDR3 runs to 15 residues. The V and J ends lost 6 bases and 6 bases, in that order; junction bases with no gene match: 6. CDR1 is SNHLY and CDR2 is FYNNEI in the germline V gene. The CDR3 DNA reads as TGTGCCAGCAGGAAACTAGCGGGGGGCATCAATGAGCAGTTCTTC. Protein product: CASRKLAGGINEQFF.

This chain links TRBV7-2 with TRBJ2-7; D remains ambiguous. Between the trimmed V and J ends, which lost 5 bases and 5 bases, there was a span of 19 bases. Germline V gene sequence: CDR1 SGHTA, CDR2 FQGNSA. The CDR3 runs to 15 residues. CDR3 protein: CASSPRVRSQDEQYF. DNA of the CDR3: TGTGCCAGCAGCCCCCGGGTCCGGAGCCAGGACGAGCAGTACTTC.

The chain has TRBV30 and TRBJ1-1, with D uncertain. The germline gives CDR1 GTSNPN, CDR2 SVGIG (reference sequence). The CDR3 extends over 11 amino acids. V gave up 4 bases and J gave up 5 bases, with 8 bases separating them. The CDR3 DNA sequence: TGTGCCTGGAAACGGTCTACTGAAGCTTTCTTT. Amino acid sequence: CAWKRSTEAFF.

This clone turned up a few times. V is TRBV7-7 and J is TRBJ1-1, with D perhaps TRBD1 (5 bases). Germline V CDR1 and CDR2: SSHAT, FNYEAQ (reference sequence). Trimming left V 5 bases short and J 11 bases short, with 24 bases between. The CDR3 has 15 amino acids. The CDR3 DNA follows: TGTGCCAGCAGCCCAAGGCCCCCGGGGGTCGGGGCGGCTTTCTTT. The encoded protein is CASSPRPPGVGAAFF.

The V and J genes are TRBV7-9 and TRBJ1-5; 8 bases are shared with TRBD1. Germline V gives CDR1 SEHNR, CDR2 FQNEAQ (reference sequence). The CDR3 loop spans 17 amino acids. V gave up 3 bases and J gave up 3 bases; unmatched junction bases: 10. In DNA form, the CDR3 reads TGTGCCAGCAGCTTCGGACTTGGCAGGGGGCTCAATCAGCCCCAGCATTTT. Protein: CASSFGLGRGLNQPQHF.

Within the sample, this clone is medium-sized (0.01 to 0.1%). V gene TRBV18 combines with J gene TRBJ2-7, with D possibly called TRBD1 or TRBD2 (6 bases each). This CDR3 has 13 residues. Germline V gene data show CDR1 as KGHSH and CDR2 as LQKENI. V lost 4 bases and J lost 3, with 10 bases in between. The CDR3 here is CASSRGANYEQYF. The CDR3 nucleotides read TGTGCCAGCTCACGGGGGGCGAACTACGAGCAGTACTTC.

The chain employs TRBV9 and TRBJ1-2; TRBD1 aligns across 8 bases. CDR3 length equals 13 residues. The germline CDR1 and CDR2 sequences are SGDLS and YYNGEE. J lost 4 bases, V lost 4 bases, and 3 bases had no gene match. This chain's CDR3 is CASSRDRSYGYTF. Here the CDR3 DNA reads TGTGCCAGCAGCCGGGACAGGTCCTATGGCTACACCTTC. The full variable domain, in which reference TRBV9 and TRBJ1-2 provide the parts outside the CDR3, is DSGVTQTPKHLITATGQRVTLRCSPRSGDLSVYWYQQSLDQGLQFLIQYYNGEERAKGNILERFSAQQFPDLHSELNLSSLELGDSALYFCASSRDRSYGYTFGSGTRLTVV.

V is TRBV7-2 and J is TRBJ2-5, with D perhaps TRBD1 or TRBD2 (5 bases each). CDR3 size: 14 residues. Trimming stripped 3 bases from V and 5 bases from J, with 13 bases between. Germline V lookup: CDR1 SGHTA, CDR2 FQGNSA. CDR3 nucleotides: TGTGCCAGCAGCTTTCCGGGACCCATGGAGACCCAGTACTTC. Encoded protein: CASSFPGPMETQYF. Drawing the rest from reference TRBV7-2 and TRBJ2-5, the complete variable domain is GAGVSQSPSNKVTEKGKDVELRCDPISGHTALYWYRQSLGQGLEFLIYFQGNSAPDKSGLPSDRFSAERTGGSVSTLTIQRTQQEDSAVYLCASSFPGPMETQYFGPGTRLLVL.

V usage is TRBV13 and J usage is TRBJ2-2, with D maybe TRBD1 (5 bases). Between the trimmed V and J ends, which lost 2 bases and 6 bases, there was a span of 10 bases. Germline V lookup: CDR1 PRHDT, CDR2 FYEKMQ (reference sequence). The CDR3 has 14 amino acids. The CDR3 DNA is TGTGCCAGCAGCTTAAGGGGTTGGGCCGGGGAGCTGTTTTTT. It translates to CASSLRGWAGELFF. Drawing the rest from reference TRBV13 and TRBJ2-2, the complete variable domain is AAGVIQSPRHLIKEKRETATLKCYPIPRHDTVYWYQQGPGQDPQFLISFYEKMQSDKGSIPDRFSAQQFSDYHSELNMSSLELGDSALYFCASSLRGWAGELFFGEGSRLTVL.

The CDR3 loop reads CASTRDRGLEQYF. The CDR3 nucleotides read TGTGCCAGCACCCGGGACAGGGGGCTCGAGCAGTACTTC. V gene TRBV5-6 combines with J gene TRBJ2-7; 12 bases are a match to TRBD1. The CDR3 has 13 amino acids. Germline CDR1 SGHDT, CDR2 YYEEEE. The trim removed 6 bases at V and 6 bases at J, leaving 4 bases unmatched.

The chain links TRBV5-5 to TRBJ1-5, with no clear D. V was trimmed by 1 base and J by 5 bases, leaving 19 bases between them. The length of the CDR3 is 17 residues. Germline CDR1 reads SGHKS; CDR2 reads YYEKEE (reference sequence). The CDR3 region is CASSLTFFSESHQPQHF. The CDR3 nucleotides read TGTGCCAGCAGCTTGACTTTTTTTAGCGAATCCCATCAGCCCCAGCATTTT.

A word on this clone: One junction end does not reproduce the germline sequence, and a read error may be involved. As DNA, the CDR3 is TGTGCCAGCAGTATCACTAGCGGCTCCGACGAGCAGTACTTC. Protein sequence: CASSITSGSDEQYF. The genes are TRBV27 and TRBJ2-7; 8 bases align to TRBD2. Germline CDR1 is MNHEY and CDR2 is SMNVEV (reference sequence). The CDR3 is made up of 14 amino acids.

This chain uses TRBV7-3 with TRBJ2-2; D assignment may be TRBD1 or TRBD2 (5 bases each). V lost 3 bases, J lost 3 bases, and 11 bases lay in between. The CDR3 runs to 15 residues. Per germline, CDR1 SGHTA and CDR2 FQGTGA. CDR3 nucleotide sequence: TGTGCCAGCAGCTTTGACGGGGCTGACACCGGGGAGCTGTTTTTT. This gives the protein CASSFDGADTGELFF.

The CDR3 DNA follows: TGTGCCGCCGACGAGGGTCAGGGGGTCTATGGCTACACCTTC. This sequence encodes CAADEGQGVYGYTF. The gene calls are TRBV15 and TRBJ1-2; 7 bases are a match to TRBD1. Trimming took 11 bases from V and 4 from J; bases not matched to a gene: 13. Germline assignment: CDR1 LNHNV and CDR2 YYDKDF (reference sequence). This CDR3 comprises 14 residues.

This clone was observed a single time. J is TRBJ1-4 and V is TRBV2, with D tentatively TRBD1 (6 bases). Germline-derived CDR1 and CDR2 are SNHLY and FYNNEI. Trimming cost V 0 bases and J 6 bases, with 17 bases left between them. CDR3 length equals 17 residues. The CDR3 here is CASSEAPYRAGDEKLFF. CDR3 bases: TGTGCCAGCAGTGAAGCGCCTTACAGGGCCGGGGATGAAAAACTGTTTTTT.

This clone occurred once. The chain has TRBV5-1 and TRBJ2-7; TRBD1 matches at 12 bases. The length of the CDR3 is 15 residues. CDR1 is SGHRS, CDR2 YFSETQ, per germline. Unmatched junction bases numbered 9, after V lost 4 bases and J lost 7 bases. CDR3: CASSPEGQGAREQYF. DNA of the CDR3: TGCGCCAGCAGCCCAGAGGGACAGGGGGCGCGGGAGCAGTACTTC.

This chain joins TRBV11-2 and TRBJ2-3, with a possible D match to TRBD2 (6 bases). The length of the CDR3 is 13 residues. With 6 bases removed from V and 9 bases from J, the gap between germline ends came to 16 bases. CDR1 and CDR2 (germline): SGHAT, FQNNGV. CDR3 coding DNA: TGTGCCAGCAGTCAAGAAAATAGCGGCACGCAGTATTTT. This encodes CASSQENSGTQYF.